This T cell receptor beta chain was recovered during a study of blood T cell repertoires in COVID-19. Study in general: Whether acute or convalescent, the COVID-19 samples came from the United States, Italy and Spain.

The CDR3 spans 15 residues. CDR1 LGHDT and CDR2 YNNKEL come from the germline V gene (reference sequence). The J segment lost 3 bases and the V segment lost 4 bases, leaving 4 bases of the junction unmatched. Only in-frame clones appear in the TCRdb table, and some are missing; sequencing was by immunoSEQ multiplex PCR. The sample includes around 290,000 clones, 75% to 95% seen only once; the top ten take 1% to 1.3%. The sample was PBMCs or T cells enriched from blood (not recorded which). The rearrangement uses TRBV3-1 (or the pseudogene TRBV3-2) and TRBJ2-7; 12 nucleotides match TRBD2. This receptor was taken from a woman aged 25 to 39 who had recovered from COVID-19. CDR3: CASSRLAGGLYEQYF. Here the CDR3 DNA reads TGTGCCAGCAGCCGCCTAGCGGGAGGGCTCTACGAGCAGTACTTC.